The next 10 T cell receptor beta chains were all read from a single sample in a study of T cell responses to AZD1222 COVID-19 vaccine. Measured with immunoSEQ multiplex PCR; TCRdb has only the in-frame clones, and not every one. Of more than 95,000 clones in the sample, 88% were seen once. The sequenced sample was peripheral blood, obtained on day 0 of AZD1222 vaccination. The source of these receptors is an adult in good health.

The J gene is TRBJ1-5, the V gene TRBV5-1; a possible D gene is TRBD1 (5 bases). The V and J ends lost 0 bases and 1 base respectively, with 5 bases between them. CDR1 is SGHRS and CDR2 is YFSETQ in the germline V gene. The length of the CDR3 is 14 residues. In nucleotides, the CDR3 is TGCGCCAGCAGCTTGGCAGGGAGCAATCAGCCCCAGCATTTT. It is translated as CASSLAGSNQPQHF.

The V gene is TRBV7-3, the J gene TRBJ1-4, with D uncertain. This CDR3 is 15 amino acids long. Trimming pared 0 bases from V and 3 bases from J, leaving 8 bases between. Germline loops: CDR1 SGHTA, CDR2 FQGTGA. CDR3: CASSLTADPNEKLFF. CDR3 coding DNA: TGTGCCAGCAGCTTAACCGCCGACCCTAATGAAAAACTGTTTTTT.

Many counts were recorded for this clone. The rearrangement uses TRBV4-1 and TRBJ2-2, with D maybe TRBD2 (6 bases). There are 15 residues in the CDR3. V lost 0 bases to trimming and J lost 10 bases, with 15 bases between them. Germline lookup yields CDR1 MGHRA and CDR2 YSYEKL. The CDR3 loop is CASSQEGGRFQELFF. The DNA for the CDR3 is TGCGCCAGCAGCCAAGAGGGGGGTCGGTTCCAGGAGCTGTTTTTT.

The rearrangement uses TRBV28 and TRBJ1-1, with 9 bases aligning to TRBD1. CDR1 and CDR2 (germline): MDHEN, SYDVKM. The trim removed 5 bases at V and 1 base at J, leaving 8 bases unmatched. The length of the CDR3 is 16 residues. The CDR3 region has the DNA TGTGCCAGCAGTCCTCCCCCGGGACAGGGGAACACTGAAGCTTTCTTT. Translated: CASSPPPGQGNTEAFF.

This clone was detected only a few times. The CDR3: CASSRTGTGKTNTEAFF. CDR3 coding DNA: TGTGCCAGCAGTCGGACCGGGACAGGGAAAACTAACACTGAAGCTTTCTTT. This chain joins TRBV28 and TRBJ1-1; TRBD1 matches at 9 bases. Germline CDR1 is MDHEN and CDR2 is SYDVKM. The CDR3 extends over 17 amino acids. V was clipped by 5 bases and J by 2 bases; unmatched bases: 12.

The rearrangement uses TRBV7-2 and TRBJ1-6; D is undetermined. CDR3 length: 13 amino acids. Germline V gene lookup returns CDR1 SGHTA and CDR2 FQGNSA. The V gene lost 3 bases and the J gene lost 7 bases, with 7 bases spanning the gap. In nucleotides, the CDR3 is TGTGCCAGCAGCTTCTACGACAATTCACCCCTCCACTTT. Residues: CASSFYDNSPLHF.

This clone occurred a few times. The V gene is TRBV2, the J gene TRBJ1-1, with D perhaps TRBD1 (5 bases). Per the germline V gene, CDR1 is SNHLY and CDR2 is FYNNEI. V was shortened by 8 bases and J by 8 bases, with 15 bases between the two germline ends. The CDR3 covers 12 residues. In DNA form, the CDR3 reads TGTGCCAGCTCGGCATCAGGGTGGGAAGCTTTCTTT. Translation gives CASSASGWEAFF.

The V and J genes are TRBV4-2 and TRBJ2-3; TRBD2 aligns across 7 bases. This CDR3 has 18 residues. J lost 3 bases, V lost 3 bases, and 15 bases had no gene match. CDR1 is LGHNA, CDR2 YNFKEQ, per germline. As DNA, the CDR3 is TGTGCCAGCAGCCAGGGTTTGGGGGGAGGGCCTCAGACAGATACGCAGTATTTT. Translating it yields CASSQGLGGGPQTDTQYF.

This chain joins TRBV28 and TRBJ1-2; tentative D call: TRBD1 (5 bases). The V end was cut by 3 bases, the J end by 7 bases, with 18 bases between. The CDR3 has 15 residues. CDR1 is MDHEN, CDR2 SYDVKM, per germline. The CDR3 region has the DNA TGTGCCAGCAGTTTTTCCCGGGGCGCAGTGGGTGGCTACACCTTC. Translated: CASSFSRGAVGGYTF.

The chain carries TRBV6-6 and TRBJ2-7, with 12 bases matching TRBD1. The V and J ends lost 6 bases and 1 base, in that order; junction bases with no gene match: 16. Germline CDR1 and CDR2: MNHNY and SVGAGI (reference sequence). This CDR3 has 19 amino acids. CDR3 sequence reads: CASSWGPGQGASRSYEQYF. As DNA, the CDR3 is TGTGCCAGCAGCTGGGGGCCGGGACAGGGGGCTAGTCGATCCTACGAGCAGTACTTC.